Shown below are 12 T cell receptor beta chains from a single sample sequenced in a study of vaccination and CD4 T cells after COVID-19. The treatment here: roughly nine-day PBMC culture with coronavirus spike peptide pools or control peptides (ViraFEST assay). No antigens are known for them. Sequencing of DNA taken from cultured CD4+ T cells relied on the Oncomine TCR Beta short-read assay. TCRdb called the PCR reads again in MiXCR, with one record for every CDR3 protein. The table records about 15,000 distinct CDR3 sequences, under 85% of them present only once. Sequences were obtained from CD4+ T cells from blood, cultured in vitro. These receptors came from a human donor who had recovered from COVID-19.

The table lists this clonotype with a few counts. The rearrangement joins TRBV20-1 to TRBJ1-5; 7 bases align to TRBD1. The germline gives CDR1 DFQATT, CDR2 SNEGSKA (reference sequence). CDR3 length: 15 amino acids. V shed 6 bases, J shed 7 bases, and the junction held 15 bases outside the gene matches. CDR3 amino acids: CSAENRGALGQPQHF. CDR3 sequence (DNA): TGCAGTGCGGAAAACAGGGGCGCACTAGGACAGCCCCAGCATTTT.

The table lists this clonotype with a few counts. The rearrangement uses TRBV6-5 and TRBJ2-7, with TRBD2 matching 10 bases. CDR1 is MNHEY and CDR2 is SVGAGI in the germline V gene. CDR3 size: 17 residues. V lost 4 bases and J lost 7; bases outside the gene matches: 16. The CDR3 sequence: CASSLGSGSSGRREQYF. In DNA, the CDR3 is TGTGCCAGCAGTTTAGGATCGGGGAGTAGCGGGAGGCGGGAGCAGTACTTC.

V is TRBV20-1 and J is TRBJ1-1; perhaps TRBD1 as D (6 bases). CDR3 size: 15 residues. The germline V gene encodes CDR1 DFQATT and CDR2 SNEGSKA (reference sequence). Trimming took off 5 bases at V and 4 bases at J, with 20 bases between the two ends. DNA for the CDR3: TGCAGTGCTGGGAACCCGGGACACTCGAGCACTGAAGCTTTCTTT. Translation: CSAGNPGHSSTEAFF.

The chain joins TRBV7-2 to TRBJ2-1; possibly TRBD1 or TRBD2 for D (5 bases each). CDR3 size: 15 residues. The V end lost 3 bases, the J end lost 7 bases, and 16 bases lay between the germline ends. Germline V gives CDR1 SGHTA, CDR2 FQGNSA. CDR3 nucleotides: TGTGCCAGCAGCTTCGGCGGGCGTTGGGGGAATGAGCAGTTCTTC. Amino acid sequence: CASSFGGRWGNEQFF.

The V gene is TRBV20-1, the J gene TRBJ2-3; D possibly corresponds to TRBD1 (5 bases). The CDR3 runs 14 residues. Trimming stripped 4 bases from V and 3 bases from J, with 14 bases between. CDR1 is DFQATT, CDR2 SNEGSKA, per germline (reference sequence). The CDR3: CSAIHRKGTDTQYF. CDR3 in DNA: TGCAGTGCTATTCACAGGAAAGGTACAGATACGCAGTATTTT.

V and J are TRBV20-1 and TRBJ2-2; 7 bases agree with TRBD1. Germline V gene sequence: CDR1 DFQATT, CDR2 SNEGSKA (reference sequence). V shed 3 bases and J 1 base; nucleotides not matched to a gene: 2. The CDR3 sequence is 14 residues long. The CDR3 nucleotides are TGCAGTGCTAGGGACAGGAGGAACACCGGGGAGCTGTTTTTT. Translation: CSARDRRNTGELFF.

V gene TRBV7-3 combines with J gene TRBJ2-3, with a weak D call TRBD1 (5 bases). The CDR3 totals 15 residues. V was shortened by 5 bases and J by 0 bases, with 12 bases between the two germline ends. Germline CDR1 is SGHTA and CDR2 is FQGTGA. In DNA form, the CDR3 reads TGTGCCAGCAGCCCGTCTAGGGGAAGCACAGATACGCAGTATTTT. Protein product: CASSPSRGSTDTQYF.

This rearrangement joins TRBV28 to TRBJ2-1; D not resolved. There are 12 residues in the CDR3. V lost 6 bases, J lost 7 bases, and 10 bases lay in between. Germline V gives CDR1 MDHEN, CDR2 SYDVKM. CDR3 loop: CASRPTDNEQFF. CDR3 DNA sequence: TGTGCCAGCAGACCCACCGATAATGAGCAGTTCTTC.

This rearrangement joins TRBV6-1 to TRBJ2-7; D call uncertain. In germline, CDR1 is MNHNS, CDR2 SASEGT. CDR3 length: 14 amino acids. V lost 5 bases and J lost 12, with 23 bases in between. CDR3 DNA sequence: TGTGCCAGCAGTCAGACCCTGGTGGGCCCCCTAGGGTACTTC. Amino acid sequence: CASSQTLVGPLGYF.

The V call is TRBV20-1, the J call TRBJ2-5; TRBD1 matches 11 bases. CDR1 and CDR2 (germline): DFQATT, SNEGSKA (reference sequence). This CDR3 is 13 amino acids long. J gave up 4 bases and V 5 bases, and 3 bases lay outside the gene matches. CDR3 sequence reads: CSAGQGAGETQYF. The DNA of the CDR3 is TGCAGTGCTGGACAGGGGGCTGGAGAGACCCAGTACTTC.

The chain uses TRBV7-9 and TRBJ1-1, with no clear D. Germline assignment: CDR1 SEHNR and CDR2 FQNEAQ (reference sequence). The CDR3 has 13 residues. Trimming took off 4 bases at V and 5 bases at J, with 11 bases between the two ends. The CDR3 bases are TGTGCCAGCAGCTCCATGGTTCGGACTGAAGCTTTCTTT. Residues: CASSSMVRTEAFF.

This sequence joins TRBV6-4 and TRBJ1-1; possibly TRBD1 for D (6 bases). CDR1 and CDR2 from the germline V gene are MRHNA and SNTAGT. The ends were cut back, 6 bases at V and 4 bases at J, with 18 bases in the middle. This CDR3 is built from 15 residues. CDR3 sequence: CASRAQQGQGTEAFF. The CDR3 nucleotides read TGTGCCAGCAGGGCCCAGCAGGGGCAGGGCACTGAAGCTTTCTTT.